This T cell receptor (beta chain) was captured by sequencing in a study of shared clonotypes between healthy human individuals. CDR1 and CDR2 from the germline V gene are SNHLY and FYNNEI. The CDR3 loop spans 16 amino acids. Trimming took 4 bases from V and 5 from J, leaving 18 bases between them. The assay was immunoSEQ multiplex PCR, and TCRdb's table has in-frame clones only and misses some. The sample includes about 2 million clones, around 95% of them seen just once. The sample was naive CD4+ T cells sorted from blood. The subset: CD45RA+ positively selected. V is TRBV2 and J is TRBJ2-1, with D tentatively TRBD2 (5 bases). This TCR was sampled from a man aged 18 to 29 in good health. The CDR3 protein is CASSGGERTGHNEQFF. The CDR3 DNA reads as TGTGCCAGCAGTGGTGGAGAACGGACTGGACACAATGAGCAGTTCTTC. Full variable domain (outside the CDR3, taken from reference TRBV2 and TRBJ2-1): EPEVTQTPSHQVTQMGQEVILRCVPISNHLYFYWYRQILGQKVEFLVSFYNNEISEKSEIFDDQFSVERPDGSNFTLKIRSTKLEDSAMYFCASSGGERTGHNEQFFGPGTRLTVL.